Included here is one T cell receptor (beta chain) sequence, with context. Its specificity is not known. This entry belongs to a study of T cell responses to AZD1222 COVID-19 vaccine. Study-wide results and caveats: No day 14 peak samples; only post-peak repertoires were characterized. The study found vaccine-associated CD4 TCRs spanning spike, dominant at 160-218 and 743-854.

Sequencing used immunoSEQ multiplex PCR; TCRdb keeps in-frame clones, though not all of them. This repertoire shows some 74,000 clones, around 90% found once; its top ten account for under 1.5%. This CDR3 is built from 14 residues. V lost 0 bases and J lost 1, with 7 bases in between. Germline V gene sequence: CDR1 SGDLS, CDR2 YYNGEE. Pooling covered second doses at about 4 or about 12 weeks. The chain combines TRBV9 with TRBJ1-1; a weak D match, TRBD1 (5 bases). This TCR derives from an adult who received the AZD1222 COVID-19 vaccine. This material consisted of peripheral blood, taken 28 days after the second AZD1222 dose. CDR3 residues: CASSVEGENTEAFF. CDR3 sequence (DNA): TGTGCCAGCAGCGTAGAAGGGGAGAACACTGAAGCTTTCTTT.